This record looks at one TCR beta chain sequence and its context. No antigen is known for it. Trimming shortened V by 5 bases and J by 3 bases, and 10 bases separated the two germline ends. The CDR3 runs to 13 residues. Germline V gene lookup returns CDR1 WNHNN and CDR2 SYGVQD (reference sequence). The data were taken from a study of cytomegalovirus exposure and HLA in healthy donors. Findings and caveats of the study: With high specificity and sensitivity, the classifier reportedly diagnosed cytomegalovirus status. Within the 120 or so validation repertoires, first-cohort TCR clusters tended to co-occur, according to a later analysis. Testing in vitro showed a few CMV-associated chains specific for CMV antigens.

The validation cohort, a group of around 120 subjects, included the donors and was separate from the roughly 670-subject first cohort. Libraries were prepared by immunoSEQ multiplex PCR; TCRdb keeps only in-frame clonotypes and omits some of them. The repertoire consists of about 360,000 clones, with about nine tenths occurring once and the leading ten covering roughly 0.83%. This TCR was recovered from a young woman in good health and CMV-seronegative. V and J are TRBV10-1 and TRBJ1-1; a possible D gene is TRBD1 (6 bases). Material: PBMCs. This CDR3 is CASSPDRHTEAFF. For the CDR3, the DNA is TGCGCCAGCAGTCCTGACAGGCACACTGAAGCTTTCTTT.